This TCR beta chain was identified during a study of blood T cell repertoires in COVID-19. About the research overall: Nucleic acid was either cDNA or gDNA, and it came from T cells, B-cell-depleted T cells, or PBMCs.

V lost 3 bases to trimming and J lost 0 bases, with 4 bases between them. This CDR3 contains 13 residues. The germline gives CDR1 SGHDT, CDR2 YYEEEE. Participants were aged about 18 to 90 years, lived in 25 or so US areas, and enrolled virtually. TCRdb keeps only in-frame clones here, not all; method: immunoSEQ multiplex PCR. The sample lists some 260,000 clones; 84% were seen once. This chain links TRBV5-6 with TRBJ1-3; no clear D. This sequence originates from a man younger than 45 with acute COVID-19. Material: PBMCs or T cells enriched from blood (not recorded which). CDR3: CASSYGSGNTIYF. DNA for the CDR3: TGTGCCAGCAGCTACGGCTCTGGAAACACCATATATTTT.